A single sample is the source of the 8 T cell receptor beta chains below, sequenced in a study of a mutant IDH1 vaccine in newly diagnosed glioma. Time point meaning: baseline, week 1 (first vaccination visit). Treatment defined: pre-vaccination baseline after standard-of-care therapy. Here immunoSEQ multiplex PCR was the method, and the copy in TCRdb shows in-frame clones only, minus some. The table includes 85,000 to 100,000 clones, 70% to 90% detected once. Sequencing used PBMCs, obtained from a glioma patient treated with radiotherapy, temozolomide or both. These receptor sequences come from a woman aged 45-60 years with glioma.

The chain links TRBV13 to TRBJ2-1; perhaps TRBD2 as D (6 bases). From germline, CDR1 is PRHDT and CDR2 FYEKMQ (reference sequence). Trimming removed 3 bases at V and 4 bases at J, with 13 bases between. The CDR3 sequence is 15 residues long. The CDR3 here is CASSFGSSGYNEQFF. As DNA, the CDR3 is TGTGCCAGCAGCTTTGGGTCCAGCGGGTACAATGAGCAGTTCTTC. The full variable domain, its missing parts supplied by reference TRBV13 and TRBJ2-1, is AAGVIQSPRHLIKEKRETATLKCYPIPRHDTVYWYQQGPGQDPQFLISFYEKMQSDKGSIPDRFSAQQFSDYHSELNMSSLELGDSALYFCASSFGSSGYNEQFFGPGTRLTVL.

The CDR3 loop is CASSGLKARVLGAGQFF. CDR3 DNA sequence: TGTGCCAGCAGTGGCCTTAAAGCGCGGGTACTAGGGGCGGGTCAGTTCTTC. This chain links TRBV6-4 with TRBJ2-1; perhaps D is TRBD1 or TRBD2 (5 bases each). Germline V gene data show CDR1 as MRHNA and CDR2 as SNTAGT. The V gene lost 4 bases and the J gene lost 13 bases, with 29 bases spanning the gap. CDR3 length: 17 amino acids.

The chain carries TRBV30 and TRBJ2-7; 7 bases are shared with TRBD1. Trimming cost V 2 bases and J 7 bases; bases outside gene matches: 14. Germline V gene data show CDR1 as GTSNPN and CDR2 as SVGIG (reference sequence). The CDR3 is 15 amino acids. CDR3 bases: TGTGCCTGGAGTCCCCGGGGCCAGGGGGTAGGGGAGCAGTACTTC. Residues: CAWSPRGQGVGEQYF.

The CDR3 DNA follows: TGTGCCAGCAGCTTGGTCCGGTTAACAAGGGGCCAGACCGGGGAGCTGTTTTTT. Its protein is CASSLVRLTRGQTGELFF. The chain has TRBV7-8 and TRBJ2-2; D possibly corresponds to TRBD1 (5 bases). The CDR3 length is 18 residues. V was pared by 3 bases and J by 5 bases, with 22 bases between. Germline CDR1 is SGHVS and CDR2 is FQNEAQ.

In this sample, this clone turned up once. This CDR3 is also generated by other DNA sequences in the sample. The V gene is TRBV20-1, the J gene TRBJ2-7, with D possibly TRBD2 on 5 matching bases. The V end was cut by 6 bases, the J end by 3 bases, with 9 bases between. The CDR3 loop spans 11 amino acids. CDR1 is DFQATT, CDR2 SNEGSKA, per germline (reference sequence). The CDR3, as DNA: TGCAGTGCCCGCGAGGGCTACGAGCAGTACTTC. Protein: CSAREGYEQYF.

The chain employs TRBV5-4 and TRBJ2-1, with unresolved D. CDR3 size: 14 residues. The V end was cut by 2 bases, the J end by 8 bases, with 14 bases between. Germline V gene sequence: CDR1 SGHNT, CDR2 YYREEE (reference sequence). As DNA, the CDR3 is TGTGCCAGCAGCTTTAGGACGGCAAGGGATGAGCAGTTCTTC. Translated, it gives CASSFRTARDEQFF.

This clone was counted a few times. This rearrangement joins TRBV4-2 to TRBJ2-7; 10 bases line up with TRBD1. The CDR3 consists of 14 residues. The germline CDR1 and CDR2 sequences are LGHNA and YNFKEQ. V shed 4 bases, J shed 3 bases, and the junction held 3 bases outside the gene matches. CDR3 in amino acids: CASSRDRGFYEQYF. The CDR3 DNA sequence: TGTGCCAGCAGCCGGGACAGGGGTTTCTACGAGCAGTACTTC.

The chain employs TRBV6-5 and TRBJ2-3; tentative D call: TRBD2 (5 bases). The ends were cut back, 7 bases at V and 4 bases at J, with 15 bases in the middle. Looked up from germline, CDR1 is MNHEY and CDR2 is SVGAGI. This CDR3 is built from 14 residues. The CDR3 nucleotides read TGTGCCAGCACCGTACCGGGGAGTTCAGATACGCAGTATTTT. Its translation: CASTVPGSSDTQYF.